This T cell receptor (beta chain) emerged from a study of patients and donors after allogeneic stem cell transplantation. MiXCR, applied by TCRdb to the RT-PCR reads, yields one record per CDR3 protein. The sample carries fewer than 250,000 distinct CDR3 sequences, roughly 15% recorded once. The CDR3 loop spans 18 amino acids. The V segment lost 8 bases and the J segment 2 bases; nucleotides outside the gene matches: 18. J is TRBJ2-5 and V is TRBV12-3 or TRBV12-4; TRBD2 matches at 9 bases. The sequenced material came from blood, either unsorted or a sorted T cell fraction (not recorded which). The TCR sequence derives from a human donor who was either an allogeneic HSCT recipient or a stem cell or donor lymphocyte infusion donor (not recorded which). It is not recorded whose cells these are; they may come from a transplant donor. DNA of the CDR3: TGTGCCAGCCAACCCGGGTGGCGGGGGGGCCGAGGACAAGAGACCCAGTACTTC. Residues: CASQPGWRGGRGQETQYF.